The source of this T cell receptor (beta chain) is a study of blood T cell repertoires in COVID-19. Original analysis: Amplified reference gene primers provided the basis for estimating nucleated cell counts. Produced via immunoSEQ multiplex PCR; TCRdb's table is partial and in-frame only. Clonal size and the V and J genes are those of that table, whereas D and trimming came from the DNA. The sample contains around 200,000 clones, 80% to 90% of which appear only once. V was pared by 8 bases and J by 6 bases, with 22 bases between. The CDR3 has 14 amino acids. Looked up from germline, CDR1 is SQVTM and CDR2 is ANQGSEA. Researchers sorted participants into cohorts using their self-reported clinical history. Individuals in the exposed group had encountered a COVID-19 case within 2 weeks preceding study entry.

This sequence was found in a woman aged 25 to 45 who had been exposed to COVID-19. This chain links TRBV29-1 with TRBJ1-2; tentatively, D is TRBD1 (6 bases). Sample: PBMCs or T cells enriched from blood (not recorded which). The CDR3, as DNA: TGCAGCTCGGGAGGGGGTGACAGTCTTAATGGCTACACCTTC. Translating it yields CSSGGGDSLNGYTF.